The 19 T cell receptor beta chains below were found in one sample sequenced in a study of shared clonotypes between healthy human individuals. Naive CD8 populations comprised CD45RO-negative cells positively selected for CCR7, excluding terminally differentiated effector memory CD45RA+ cells. The table came from immunoSEQ multiplex PCR; TCRdb's copy has only in-frame clones and leaves some out. Counted here are around 1.9 million clones, 85% to 95% occurring once; the ten biggest clones make up around 1.7%. The sequencing input was naive CD8+ T cells from PBMCs. Source of these receptors: a man aged 18-30 years in good health. Some clones in this sample may be carry-over from other donors' samples.

This chain connects TRBV11-2 to TRBJ2-3; D unclear. Trimming stripped 5 bases from V and 6 bases from J, with 18 bases between. Germline V gene data show CDR1 as SGHAT and CDR2 as FQNNGV. This CDR3 is 15 amino acids long. The CDR3 bases are TGTGCCAGCAGCAGCTTCCCAGCGAGGTCCGATACGCAGTATTTT. Its translation: CASSSFPARSDTQYF.

The chain joins TRBV11-2 to TRBJ1-2; D call uncertain. The CDR3 is made up of 15 amino acids. The V and J ends lost 1 base and 4 bases respectively, with 13 bases between them. Germline values: CDR1 SGHAT, CDR2 FQNNGV. The CDR3 DNA reads TGTGCCAGCAGCTTAGGTGACAACCGAAGCTATGGCTACACCTTC. Its translation is CASSLGDNRSYGYTF.

Worth noting for this clone: At the DNA level, this CDR3 is encoded by other sequences in the same sample as well. The chain uses TRBV27 and TRBJ2-3; TRBD2 matches 9 bases. This CDR3 has 16 amino acids. Germline-derived CDR1 and CDR2 are MNHEY and SMNVEV (reference sequence). Germline trimming cut 5 bases from V and 0 bases from J; bases unmatched to any gene: 6. CDR3 nucleotides: TGTGCCAGCAGTCGTCGGACTAGCGTAAGCACAGATACGCAGTATTTT. As protein: CASSRRTSVSTDTQYF.

CDR3 loop: CASSFNRGRTETQYF. CDR3 in DNA: TGTGCCAGCAGTTTCAACAGGGGGAGGACAGAGACCCAGTACTTC. The chain couples TRBV27 to TRBJ2-5, with 8 bases that match TRBD1. The length of the CDR3 is 15 residues. V dropped 3 bases and J dropped 4; count of bases not matched to a gene: 7. Germline CDR1 is MNHEY and CDR2 is SMNVEV (reference sequence).

The chain recombines TRBV6-5 with TRBJ2-7; D is undetermined. Germline values: CDR1 MNHEY, CDR2 SVGAGI. The CDR3 is made up of 14 amino acids. Between the trimmed V and J ends, which lost 6 bases and 3 bases, there was a span of 15 bases. The CDR3, as DNA: TGTGCCAGCAGCCAATACGGACCTAACTACGAGCAGTACTTC. It specifies CASSQYGPNYEQYF.

The chain recombines TRBV19 with TRBJ2-1, with 8 bases that match TRBD2. V was clipped by 3 bases and J by 8 bases; unmatched bases: 9. The germline gives CDR1 LNHDA, CDR2 SQIVND (reference sequence). This CDR3 spans 15 amino acids. The CDR3 DNA reads TGTGCCAGTAGTATCGCCGGGAGGGGCGGCCATGAGCAGTTCTTC. Its translation is CASSIAGRGGHEQFF. The complete variable domain, with remaining parts taken from reference TRBV19 and TRBJ2-1, reads DGGITQSPKYLFRKEGQNVTLSCEQNLNHDAMYWYRQDPGQGLRLIYYSQIVNDFQKGDIAEGYSVSREKKESFPLTVTSAQKNPTAFYLCASSIAGRGGHEQFFGPGTRLTVL.

This chain uses TRBV7-9 with TRBJ2-1; TRBD2 agrees at 7 bases. J gave up 5 bases and V 3 bases, and 7 bases lay outside the gene matches. The CDR3 has 15 amino acids. Germline assignment: CDR1 SEHNR and CDR2 FQNEAQ (reference sequence). CDR3: CASSFLREEHNEQFF. CDR3 nucleotide sequence: TGTGCCAGCAGCTTTTTACGGGAGGAGCACAATGAGCAGTTCTTC.

This rearrangement joins TRBV28 to TRBJ2-3, with a weak D call TRBD2 (5 bases). V was shortened by 6 bases and J by 5 bases, with 18 bases between the two germline ends. The CDR3 sequence is 15 residues long. Germline values: CDR1 MDHEN, CDR2 SYDVKM. The CDR3 DNA reads as TGTGCCAGCAGCTCGGACTCTGAGGGCCAAGATACGCAGTATTTT. It yields the protein CASSSDSEGQDTQYF.

The rearrangement uses TRBV9 and TRBJ2-5, with a possible D match to TRBD1 (6 bases). The CDR3 totals 14 residues. Germline CDR1 and CDR2: SGDLS and YYNGEE. The ends were cut back, 3 bases at V and 2 bases at J, with 11 bases in the middle. CDR3 DNA sequence: TGTGCCAGCAGCGCCAGGGACAAGCAAGAGACCCAGTACTTC. Its protein is CASSARDKQETQYF.

There are a few counts of this clone. The sample holds other DNA sequences that translate to the same CDR3. This rearrangement joins TRBV27 to TRBJ1-1; D call uncertain. The V gene lost 6 bases and the J gene lost 6 bases, with 8 bases spanning the gap. The CDR3 extends over 11 amino acids. Looked up from germline, CDR1 is MNHEY and CDR2 is SMNVEV (reference sequence). CDR3: CASREGAEAFF. DNA for the CDR3: TGTGCCAGCAGGGAAGGTGCTGAAGCTTTCTTT.

This clone was recorded only once. This chain uses TRBV5-5 with TRBJ2-7; a possible D gene is TRBD1 (5 bases). V lost 1 base and J 2 bases, leaving 13 bases between the germline ends. The germline CDR1 and CDR2 sequences are SGHKS and YYEKEE (reference sequence). CDR3 length: 15 residues. The chain's CDR3 is CASSLWQGSPYEQYF. The CDR3 nucleotides read TGTGCCAGCAGCTTGTGGCAGGGAAGCCCCTACGAGCAGTACTTC. Variable domain in full (rest from reference TRBV5-5 and TRBJ2-7): DAGVTQSPTHLIKTRGQQVTLRCSPISGHKSVSWYQQVLGQGPQFIFQYYEKEERGRGNFPDRFSARQFPNYSSELNVNALLLGDSALYLCASSLWQGSPYEQYFGPGTRLTVT.

J is TRBJ2-7 and V is TRBV2, with D unresolved. The CDR3 consists of 16 residues. CDR1 is SNHLY, CDR2 FYNNEI, per germline. With 0 bases removed from V and 3 bases from J, the gap between germline ends came to 15 bases. The CDR3 coding sequence is TGTGCCAGCAGTGAAGCCTGGGTATACCTCCGCTACGAGCAGTACTTC. Amino acid sequence: CASSEAWVYLRYEQYF.

This clone was observed once. The chain is built from TRBV19 and TRBJ2-3, with D uncertain. The CDR3 has 15 amino acids. V was shortened by 3 bases and J by 0 bases, with 10 bases between the two germline ends. Germline V lookup: CDR1 LNHDA, CDR2 SQIVND (reference sequence). The CDR3 region is CASSILGLSTDTQYF. The CDR3 nucleotides are TGTGCCAGTAGTATCCTGGGGTTGAGCACAGATACGCAGTATTTT.

The V call is TRBV19, the J call TRBJ2-3, with TRBD2 matching 7 bases. V dropped 2 bases and J dropped 2; count of bases not matched to a gene: 10. The CDR3 has 17 residues. The germline gives CDR1 LNHDA, CDR2 SQIVND (reference sequence). The CDR3 here is CASSILLGGSLTDTQYF. As DNA, the CDR3 is TGTGCCAGTAGTATATTACTGGGCGGGAGTCTCACAGATACGCAGTATTTT.

The rearrangement links TRBV28 to TRBJ2-1, with 7 bases that match TRBD1. The CDR3 loop spans 17 amino acids. Germline assignment: CDR1 MDHEN and CDR2 SYDVKM. The V segment lost 5 bases and the J segment 0 bases; nucleotides outside the gene matches: 10. This CDR3 reads CASSPTTGLSSYNEQFF. CDR3 DNA: TGTGCCAGCAGTCCCACGACAGGGCTCAGCTCCTACAATGAGCAGTTCTTC.

The chain couples TRBV27 to TRBJ1-3; D unclear. The CDR3 sequence is 13 residues long. Germline loops: CDR1 MNHEY, CDR2 SMNVEV (reference sequence). The germline V and J ends were trimmed by 2 bases and 0 bases, with 2 bases remaining between them. This chain's CDR3 is CASSLASGNTIYF. The CDR3 bases are TGTGCCAGCAGTTTAGCCTCTGGAAACACCATATATTTT.

The V call is TRBV27, the J call TRBJ2-5, with unresolved D. Germline V gene lookup returns CDR1 MNHEY and CDR2 SMNVEV (reference sequence). CDR3 length: 14 amino acids. V was clipped by 2 bases and J by 5 bases, with 12 bases between them. CDR3 bases: TGTGCCAGCAGTTTAATAGGGATGGAGGAGACCCAGTACTTC. Protein product: CASSLIGMEETQYF.

A note on this clone: The same CDR3 also results from other DNA sequences found in this sample. The J gene is TRBJ1-1, the V gene TRBV9; D is unclear. The CDR3 is 13 residues long. V lost 0 bases, J lost 5 bases, and 8 bases lay in between. From germline, CDR1 is SGDLS and CDR2 YYNGEE. The CDR3 region has the DNA TGTGCCAGCAGCGTAGAGGGTCGGACTGAAGCTTTCTTT. Translation gives CASSVEGRTEAFF.

On this clone itself: The same CDR3 is also encoded by other DNA sequences in this sample. The chain uses TRBV27 and TRBJ2-7; perhaps D is TRBD1 or TRBD2 (5 bases each). The germline V gene has CDR1 MNHEY and CDR2 SMNVEV (reference sequence). Deletions cut 3 bases from V and 6 bases from J, with 9 bases between. The CDR3 runs to 12 residues. DNA of the CDR3: TGTGCCAGCAGTTTCCCAGGGACCGAGCAGTACTTC. Its translation: CASSFPGTEQYF.